What follows are 25 T cell receptor beta chains derived from one specimen sequenced in a study of CD8 T cells in ankylosing spondylitis. Study-level points and caveats: About 8 highly homologous variants made up a TCR beta motif, and this motif appeared characteristic of ankylosing spondylitis blood.

Their cognate antigens are unknown. TCRdb independently ran MiXCR on the 5' RACE reads; one entry per CDR3 protein. Of about 390,000 distinct CDR3 sequences in the sample, about a fifth were seen once. Source material: blood, either unsorted or a sorted T cell fraction (not recorded which). These receptors were collected from a male donor with ankylosing spondylitis.

This clonotype was counted a few times. V gene TRBV12-3 or TRBV12-4 combines with J gene TRBJ1-4; no clear D gene. The CDR3 is 16 residues long. Deletions cut 3 bases from V and 3 bases from J, with 14 bases between. The chain's CDR3 is CASSLYRTGSNEKLFF. The CDR3 DNA follows: TGTGCCAGCAGTTTGTACCGGACGGGGTCTAATGAAAAACTGTTTTTT.

There are a few counts of this clonotype. V and J are TRBV5-1 and TRBJ2-2; 7 bases line up with TRBD1. J gave up 5 bases and V 0 bases, and 7 bases lay outside the gene matches. The V gene's germline CDR1 is SGHRS and CDR2 YFSETQ. CDR3 length: 16 residues. The CDR3 nucleotides are TGCGCCAGCAGCTTGGGACAGGGCGGATGGACCGGGGAGCTGTTTTTT. Translated, it gives CASSLGQGGWTGELFF.

The table lists this clonotype with many counts. V and J are TRBV19 and TRBJ2-1; either TRBD1 or TRBD2 may supply D (7 bases each). This CDR3 has 14 residues. Germline CDR1 reads LNHDA; CDR2 reads SQIVND (reference sequence). Trimming cost V 5 bases and J 6 bases, with 14 bases left between them. The CDR3 sequence is CASSGQRDSNEQFF. The CDR3, as DNA: TGTGCCAGTAGTGGCCAGCGGGACAGCAATGAGCAGTTCTTC.

A few counts support this clonotype. The rearrangement links TRBV7-9 to TRBJ2-1; D not resolved. Germline CDR1 SEHNR, CDR2 FQNEAQ (reference sequence). V was pared by 5 bases and J by 0 bases, with 11 bases between. CDR3 size: 15 residues. CDR3 DNA: TGTGCCAGCAGCGTTCCTCAATCCTCCTACAATGAGCAGTTCTTC. Translated, it gives CASSVPQSSYNEQFF.

This clonotype was counted ten times or more. The rearrangement joins TRBV9 to TRBJ1-2; TRBD1 is a possible D gene (6 bases). Germline CDR1 SGDLS, CDR2 YYNGEE. V was shortened by 4 bases and J by 2 bases, with 6 bases between the two germline ends. The CDR3 sequence is 12 residues long. The CDR3 coding sequence is TGTGCCAGCAGCCAGGGGAACTATGGCTACACCTTC. This encodes CASSQGNYGYTF.

This chain uses TRBV11-2 with TRBJ1-5; D not resolved. The germline V and J ends were trimmed by 1 base and 7 bases, with 14 bases remaining between them. Germline loops: CDR1 SGHAT, CDR2 FQNNGV. The CDR3 sequence is 15 residues long. The CDR3 DNA follows: TGTGCCAGCAGCTTAGGTACGGGGTTCGGACAGCCCCAGCATTTT. This codes for CASSLGTGFGQPQHF.

CDR3 nucleotide sequence: TGTGCCAGCAGCTCCTTAGGGACAGGGAGCCCCTACGAGCAGTACTTC. Translated, it gives CASSSLGTGSPYEQYF. The V gene is TRBV7-9, the J gene TRBJ2-7; 9 bases agree with TRBD1. Germline lookup yields CDR1 SEHNR and CDR2 FQNEAQ (reference sequence). The CDR3 is 16 residues long. The J segment lost 2 bases and the V segment lost 4 bases, leaving 9 bases of the junction unmatched.

The chain is built from TRBV5-1 and TRBJ2-3; 8 bases fit TRBD2. The CDR3 is made up of 17 amino acids. Trimming at V came to 3 bases and at J to 0 bases, leaving 9 bases not matched to a gene. Germline V gene data show CDR1 as SGHRS and CDR2 as YFSETQ. The CDR3, as DNA: TGCGCCAGCAGCTCGATAACGGGACTAGGGAGCACAGATACGCAGTATTTT. As protein: CASSSITGLGSTDTQYF.

This clonotype was counted a few times. The chain combines TRBV4-2 with TRBJ2-1; 7 bases are a match to TRBD2. CDR1 is LGHNA, CDR2 YNFKEQ, per germline. Trimming removed 6 bases from V and 9 bases from J; junction bases left unmatched: 14. This CDR3 region has 15 residues. The CDR3 loop is CASSLTSADGGEQFF. The CDR3 nucleotides are TGTGCCAGCAGTCTTACTAGCGCCGACGGGGGTGAGCAGTTCTTC.

J is TRBJ1-5 and V is TRBV18; D call uncertain. CDR3 length equals 12 residues. V lost 2 bases and J 3 bases, leaving 2 bases between the germline ends. Germline V lookup: CDR1 KGHSH, CDR2 LQKENI. The CDR3 spells CASSPVNQPQHF. The CDR3 DNA reads as TGTGCCAGCTCACCAGTCAATCAGCCCCAGCATTTT.

This chain uses TRBV7-2 with TRBJ1-2, with D unresolved. This CDR3 has 14 amino acids. Trimming removed 5 bases from V and 7 bases from J, with 17 bases in between. The germline V gene has CDR1 SGHTA and CDR2 FQGNSA. The CDR3 loop reads CASSQITGFLGYTF. The CDR3 DNA reads TGTGCCAGCAGCCAAATTACCGGGTTTCTTGGCTACACCTTC.

A few counts support this clonotype. This sequence joins TRBV11-3 and TRBJ2-1; 7 nucleotides line up with TRBD2. Germline V gene lookup returns CDR1 SGHNT and CDR2 YENEEA. The ends lost 2 bases at V and 4 bases at J; junction bases unmatched: 11. The CDR3 spans 17 residues. CDR3 DNA sequence: TGTGCCAGCAGCTTAATAACCTCCGCGGGGGTTTACAATGAGCAGTTCTTC. It translates to CASSLITSAGVYNEQFF.

Only one count was recorded for this clonotype. V is TRBV21-1 and J is TRBJ2-7; TRBD2 is the table's D call, not checked against the DNA. TRBV21-1 counts as a pseudogene. The CDR3 sequence is 17 residues long. The CDR3 region is CASSKEALPDRDYEQYF. The CDR3 DNA sequence: TGTGCCAGCAGCAAAGAGGCCCTCCCCGACAGGGACTACGAGCAGTACTTC.

This clonotype was found a few times. The J gene is TRBJ1-3, the V gene TRBV10-3; the D is unclear. The CDR3 has 15 residues. Germline assignment: CDR1 ENHRY and CDR2 SYGVKD. V lost 7 bases and J lost 0, with 13 bases in between. CDR3 region: CAINVAGGSGNTIYF. DNA of the CDR3: TGTGCCATCAATGTGGCAGGCGGCTCTGGAAACACCATATATTTT.

The chain uses TRBV28 and TRBJ1-4, with 9 nucleotides matching TRBD1. Losses at the gene ends were 5 bases for V and 5 bases for J; bases not matched to a gene: 15. Per the germline V gene, CDR1 is MDHEN and CDR2 is SYDVKM. The CDR3 is 18 residues long. The CDR3 here is CASSVTGPTGGANEKLFF. The CDR3 DNA follows: TGTGCCAGCAGTGTTACCGGCCCTACAGGGGGCGCGAATGAAAAACTGTTTTTT.

V is TRBV15 and J is TRBJ2-5; D is undetermined. CDR1 is LNHNV, CDR2 YYDKDF, per germline (reference sequence). The germline V and J ends were trimmed by 0 bases and 4 bases, with 6 bases remaining between them. The CDR3 runs to 13 residues. CDR3: CATSRDQRETQYF. The DNA of the CDR3 is TGTGCCACCAGCAGAGATCAGAGAGAGACCCAGTACTTC.

In this sample, this clonotype turned up a few times. This chain's CDR3 is CASSLRADRNTEAFF. CDR3 in DNA: TGTGCCAGCAGCTTGCGAGCGGACAGAAACACTGAAGCTTTCTTT. The rearrangement joins TRBV5-5 to TRBJ1-1; D is possibly TRBD1 (6 bases). V lost 1 base and J 2 bases, leaving 12 bases between the germline ends. This CDR3 has 15 residues. Germline V gives CDR1 SGHKS, CDR2 YYEKEE (reference sequence).

This chain links TRBV7-2 with TRBJ1-5, with TRBD1 as a possible D gene (6 bases). V shed 1 base and J shed 7 bases, with 14 bases lying between them. From germline, CDR1 is SGHTA and CDR2 FQGNSA. The CDR3 consists of 15 residues. CDR3 nucleotides: TGTGCCAGCAGCTTAGTCACAGGGAGGGAGCAGCCCCAGCATTTT. Translation: CASSLVTGREQPQHF.

The chain uses TRBV4-2 and TRBJ2-1; 8 bases map to TRBD1. This CDR3 is 17 amino acids long. The V gene end was trimmed by 1 base and the J gene end by 6 bases; junction bases not matched to a gene: 11. CDR1 and CDR2 from the germline V gene are LGHNA and YNFKEQ. The CDR3 DNA sequence: TGTGCCAGCAGCCAAGGAGTGAGGACAGGGTACGGCAATGAGCAGTTCTTC. The encoded protein is CASSQGVRTGYGNEQFF.

The chain combines TRBV24-1 with TRBJ1-5; no clear D gene. Germline assignment: CDR1 KGHDR and CDR2 SFDVKD. This CDR3 is built from 12 residues. Deletions cut 12 bases from V and 6 bases from J, with 14 bases between. The CDR3 region is CAADAPGQPQHF. For the CDR3, the DNA is TGTGCCGCCGACGCCCCGGGTCAGCCCCAGCATTTT.

This clonotype was found a few times. The rearrangement uses TRBV10-3 and TRBJ1-1; no clear D. Trimming shortened V by 3 bases and J by 8 bases, and 13 bases separated the two germline ends. Germline V gives CDR1 ENHRY, CDR2 SYGVKD. CDR3 length equals 13 residues. This CDR3 is CAISEARVLEAFF. The CDR3 DNA sequence: TGTGCCATCAGTGAAGCCCGGGTTTTGGAAGCTTTCTTT.

This rearrangement joins TRBV10-3 to TRBJ1-1, with 9 bases matching TRBD1. The CDR3 totals 17 residues. With 6 bases clipped from V and 1 base from J, the junction kept 12 bases outside the gene matches. CDR1 ENHRY and CDR2 SYGVKD come from the germline V gene. CDR3 nucleotides: TGTGCCATCAGGAAATCCGGGACAGGGAGGAAGAACACTGAAGCTTTCTTT. It specifies CAIRKSGTGRKNTEAFF.

Many counts were recorded for this clonotype. The chain carries TRBV12-3 or TRBV12-4 and TRBJ2-3; TRBD2 matches 12 bases. This CDR3 has 15 amino acids. Trimming removed 6 bases from V and 6 bases from J; junction bases left unmatched: 7. The CDR3 region is CASSLTSGSRDTQYF. CDR3 nucleotides: TGTGCCAGCAGCCTGACTAGCGGGAGCCGCGATACGCAGTATTTT.

This clonotype was recorded a few times. The V gene is TRBV6-1, the J gene TRBJ1-1; 7 bases line up with TRBD1. There are 13 residues in the CDR3. Trimming took 7 bases from V and 6 from J; bases not matched to a gene: 8. Germline V gene data show CDR1 as MNHNS and CDR2 as SASEGT. In DNA form, the CDR3 reads TGTGCCAGCACCACTACAGGGGCGGCTGAAGCTTTCTTT. Protein sequence: CASTTTGAAEAFF.

This clonotype was seen more than once but under ten times. The chain employs TRBV12-3 or TRBV12-4 and TRBJ2-4, with 13 bases identical to TRBD2. Trimming cost V 6 bases and J 8 bases; bases outside gene matches: 13. This CDR3 has 17 residues. Here the CDR3 reads CASRSSLLAGGPYIQYF. In DNA form, the CDR3 reads TGTGCCAGCAGATCTTCTCTACTAGCGGGAGGGCCGTACATTCAGTACTTC.